Listed below are T cell receptor beta chains from one sample, sequenced in a study of blood T cell repertoires in COVID-19. Generated by immunoSEQ multiplex PCR, the TCRdb table keeps only in-frame clones and is missing some. The sample carries some 150,000 clones, 84% recorded once. Sequenced input: PBMCs or T cells enriched from blood (not recorded which). The source of these receptors is a woman between 50 and 59 years old who had been exposed to COVID-19. Both conserved end residues are part of each CDR3. A D gene is named only where the DNA matches it firmly. For some rows the clone size is stated as once, few or many, or as a class when expanded; others skip it.

d_gene: TRBD2
abundance: -
v_gene: TRBV11-2
j_gene: TRBJ2-4
CDR3nt: TGTGCCAGCAGCTGGGAGGGAATAGGCATTCAGTACTTC
CDR3aa: CASSWEGIGIQYF

d_gene: -
abundance: -
v_gene: TRBV4-1
j_gene: TRBJ1-4
CDR3nt: TGCGCCAGCAGCCTCAGGGCAGGGAGGTCTAATGAAAAACTGTTTTTT
CDR3aa: CASSLRAGRSNEKLFF

d_gene: -
abundance: -
v_gene: TRBV5-1
j_gene: TRBJ1-5
CDR3nt: TGCGCCAGCAGCTTGGTGGGGGGTACGGGGCCTCAGGCCCAGCATTTT
CDR3aa: CASSLVGGTGPQAQHF

d_gene: -
abundance: -
v_gene: TRBV23-1
j_gene: TRBJ1-2
CDR3nt: TGCGCCTGTACCGGGACACACCATGACTATGGCTACACCTTC
CDR3aa: CACTGTHHDYGYTF

d_gene: -
abundance: once
v_gene: TRBV7-9
j_gene: TRBJ2-2
CDR3nt: TGTGCCAGCAGCTCAACCGGGGGAGGGCCGGGGGCCGACACCGGGGAGCTGTTTTTT
CDR3aa: CASSSTGGGPGADTGELFF

d_gene: -
abundance: -
v_gene: TRBV2
j_gene: TRBJ1-3
CDR3nt: TGTGCCAGCAGTGAAGTCGTGTTCAGGGGACACTCCTCTGGAAACACCATATATTTT
CDR3aa: CASSEVVFRGHSSGNTIYF

d_gene: -
abundance: -
v_gene: TRBV15
j_gene: TRBJ1-1
CDR3nt: TGTGCCACCAGCAGAGATCATGCGGGGACTGAAGCTTTCTTT
CDR3aa: CATSRDHAGTEAFF

d_gene: TRBD1
abundance: -
v_gene: TRBV5-4
j_gene: TRBJ1-2
CDR3nt: TGTGCCAGCAGCTTGGGACAGGGAGGAGGCTACACCTTC
CDR3aa: CASSLGQGGGYTF

d_gene: -
abundance: -
v_gene: TRBV10-3
j_gene: TRBJ1-6
CDR3nt: TGTGCCATCAAGGAGACAGGAAATTCACCCCTCCACTTT
CDR3aa: CAIKETGNSPLHF

d_gene: -
abundance: -
v_gene: TRBV11-3
j_gene: TRBJ2-2
CDR3nt: TGTGCCAGCAGTTTGCGGGATCCCGGGGAGCTGTTTTTT
CDR3aa: CASSLRDPGELFF

d_gene: -
abundance: -
v_gene: TRBV27
j_gene: TRBJ1-6
CDR3nt: TGTGCCAGCAGTTTACAGGGGCGGAATTCACCCCTCCACTTT
CDR3aa: CASSLQGRNSPLHF

d_gene: -
abundance: few
v_gene: TRBV9
j_gene: TRBJ1-4
CDR3nt: TGTGCCAGCAGCGCTCTTGGGGCGCGCGGTGAAAAACTGTTTTTT
CDR3aa: CASSALGARGEKLFF

d_gene: -
abundance: -
v_gene: TRBV9
j_gene: TRBJ1-4
CDR3nt: TGTGCCAGCAGCGGGACCCGGACAGAAAAACTGTTTTTT
CDR3aa: CASSGTRTEKLFF

d_gene: TRBD2
abundance: once
v_gene: TRBV24-1
j_gene: TRBJ2-4
CDR3nt: TGTGCCACCAGTATTCCGGGAGGTACCAAAAACATTCAGTACTTC
CDR3aa: CATSIPGGTKNIQYF

d_gene: TRBD1
abundance: -
v_gene: TRBV6-5
j_gene: TRBJ2-1
CDR3nt: TGTGCCAGCAGTCCTACCAGGGGGCAGCAGTTCTTC
CDR3aa: CASSPTRGQQFF

d_gene: TRBD2
abundance: -
v_gene: TRBV27
j_gene: TRBJ2-5
CDR3nt: TGTGCCAGCAGTTCGCTAGCGGTGAAAGAGACCCAGTACTTC
CDR3aa: CASSSLAVKETQYF

d_gene: TRBD2
abundance: once
v_gene: TRBV19
j_gene: TRBJ2-5
CDR3nt: TGTGCCAGTAGGGGAGGCGGGAGTAGTGAGACCCAGTACTTC
CDR3aa: CASRGGGSSETQYF

d_gene: TRBD1
abundance: once
v_gene: TRBV4-1
j_gene: TRBJ1-4
CDR3nt: TGCGCCAGCAGCCAAGTAGGACAGGGAGGGAATGAAAAACTGTTTTTT
CDR3aa: CASSQVGQGGNEKLFF

d_gene: TRBD1
abundance: few
v_gene: TRBV11-2
j_gene: TRBJ1-2
CDR3nt: TGTGCCAGCAGCCCCTCCCGAGGGGGCGGGTATGGCTACACCTTC
CDR3aa: CASSPSRGGGYGYTF

d_gene: -
abundance: -
v_gene: TRBV5-6
j_gene: TRBJ2-7
CDR3nt: TGTGCCAGCAGCTTGTCAGCGAGGGACGAGCAGTACTTC
CDR3aa: CASSLSARDEQYF

d_gene: -
abundance: -
v_gene: TRBV5-4
j_gene: TRBJ2-5
CDR3nt: TGTGCCAGCAGCTTGAATTCTCGCCAAGAGACCCAGTACTTC
CDR3aa: CASSLNSRQETQYF

d_gene: TRBD1
abundance: -
v_gene: TRBV23-1
j_gene: TRBJ1-2
CDR3nt: TGCGCCAGCAGTCAAGATACCGGACAGGGGGGAAAGAGCTATGGCTACACCTTC
CDR3aa: CASSQDTGQGGKSYGYTF

d_gene: TRBD2
abundance: few
v_gene: TRBV4-1
j_gene: TRBJ2-7
CDR3nt: TGCGCCAGCAGCCAAGGGCGACTAGCGGGAGTAGAGCAGTACTTC
CDR3aa: CASSQGRLAGVEQYF

d_gene: -
abundance: -
v_gene: TRBV27
j_gene: TRBJ2-7
CDR3nt: TGTGCCAGCAGTCTACGATGGACCGGGAACAAGCCGTTGGAGCAGTACTTC
CDR3aa: CASSLRWTGNKPLEQYF

d_gene: TRBD2
abundance: -
v_gene: TRBV5-1
j_gene: TRBJ2-3
CDR3nt: TGCGCCAGCAGCACCCAAGGACTAGGGATCACAGATACGCAGTATTTT
CDR3aa: CASSTQGLGITDTQYF

d_gene: -
abundance: once
v_gene: TRBV28
j_gene: TRBJ2-7
CDR3nt: TGTGCCAGCAGTTCTCAGGGGAGCAACGAGCAGTACTTC
CDR3aa: CASSSQGSNEQYF

d_gene: -
abundance: -
v_gene: TRBV6-5
j_gene: TRBJ1-2
CDR3nt: TGTGCCAGCAGTTCTCAGGGGCTCGGCTATGGCTACACCTTC
CDR3aa: CASSSQGLGYGYTF

d_gene: -
abundance: -
v_gene: TRBV7-2
j_gene: TRBJ1-2
CDR3nt: TGTGCCAGCAGCGGCCGGAGCTATGGCTACACCTTC
CDR3aa: CASSGRSYGYTF

d_gene: TRBD1
abundance: once
v_gene: TRBV9
j_gene: TRBJ2-7
CDR3nt: TGTGCCAGCAGCCCAGGGGTAGGGGGCCCTAACGAGCAGTACTTC
CDR3aa: CASSPGVGGPNEQYF